Below, 10 T cell receptor beta chains from the same sample are listed, as sequenced in a study of cytomegalovirus exposure and HLA in healthy donors. The PCR employed 60 Vbeta primers together with 13 Jbeta primers. Profiled with immunoSEQ multiplex PCR; TCRdb holds only in-frame clones, not every one. The sample records about 140,000 clones, roughly 77% being singletons. The sample taken for sequencing was PBMCs. The source of these receptors is a female donor in good health and CMV-seronegative.

V is TRBV29-1 and J is TRBJ2-2; the D gene is possibly TRBD2 (6 bases). Germline-derived CDR1 and CDR2 are SQVTM and ANQGSEA. V was shortened by 4 bases and J by 0 bases, with 12 bases between the two germline ends. The CDR3 has 15 amino acids. The CDR3 protein is CSVVQASANTGELFF. In DNA, the CDR3 is TGCAGCGTTGTACAGGCTAGCGCGAACACCGGGGAGCTGTTTTTT.

The CDR3 loop reads CASSLFREAFF. In nucleotides, the CDR3 is TGTGCCAGCAGTTTATTCCGTGAAGCTTTCTTT. The chain uses TRBV28 and TRBJ1-1, with D unresolved. The CDR3 consists of 11 residues. The germline V and J ends were trimmed by 1 base and 7 bases, with 4 bases remaining between them. Germline assignment: CDR1 MDHEN and CDR2 SYDVKM. Together with reference TRBV28 and TRBJ1-1, the CDR3 gives the full variable domain: DVKVTQSSRYLVKRTGEKVFLECVQDMDHENMFWYRQDPGLGLRLIYFSYDVKMKEKGDIPEGYSVSREKKERFSLILESASTNQTSMYLCASSLFREAFFGQGTRLTVV.

V usage is TRBV18 and J usage is TRBJ2-7; 9 nucleotides align to TRBD2. The CDR3 runs 14 residues. V dropped 0 bases and J dropped 4; count of bases not matched to a gene: 1. Germline V CDR1 and CDR2: KGHSH, LQKENI. The CDR3 loop is CASSPPSGSYEQYF. The CDR3 coding sequence is TGTGCCAGCTCACCACCTAGCGGGAGTTACGAGCAGTACTTC. Together with reference TRBV18 and TRBJ2-7, the CDR3 gives the full variable domain: NAGVMQNPRHLVRRRGQEARLRCSPMKGHSHVYWYRQLPEEGLKFMVYLQKENIIDESGMPKERFSAEFPKEGPSILRIQQVVRGDSAAYFCASSPPSGSYEQYFGPGTRLTVT.

The chain has TRBV10-3 and TRBJ2-3; D perhaps matches TRBD2 (5 bases). Germline CDR1 reads ENHRY; CDR2 reads SYGVKD. With 8 bases removed from V and 4 bases from J, the gap between germline ends came to 13 bases. The CDR3 covers 13 residues. This CDR3 is CAIGENEADTQYF. CDR3 in DNA: TGTGCCATCGGGGAGAATGAAGCAGATACGCAGTATTTT.

The chain carries TRBV7-2 and TRBJ2-7, with D perhaps TRBD2 (6 bases). CDR1 SGHTA and CDR2 FQGNSA come from the germline V gene. The length of the CDR3 is 15 residues. The V and J ends lost 4 bases and 3 bases respectively, with 16 bases between them. The CDR3 reads CASSSTPEGFYEQYF. CDR3 nucleotide sequence: TGTGCCAGCAGCTCCACACCGGAGGGCTTCTACGAGCAGTACTTC.

V usage is TRBV7-2 and J usage is TRBJ2-1, with 10 bases lining up with TRBD2. Germline values: CDR1 SGHTA, CDR2 FQGNSA. The CDR3 extends over 14 amino acids. V was pared by 5 bases and J by 7 bases, with 5 bases of the junction left unmatched. CDR3 residues: CASSPWTSGNEQFF. The CDR3 bases are TGTGCCAGCAGCCCGTGGACTAGCGGAAATGAGCAGTTCTTC.

The table lists this clone with a few counts. The chain has TRBV28 and TRBJ1-2, with D tentatively TRBD1 (6 bases). This CDR3 is built from 16 residues. The V and J ends lost 5 bases and 4 bases respectively, with 20 bases between them. Germline loops: CDR1 MDHEN, CDR2 SYDVKM. The CDR3 loop is CASSIGQRMTPYGYTF. The CDR3 DNA is TGTGCCAGCAGTATCGGACAGAGAATGACCCCCTATGGCTACACCTTC.

This clone was observed a single time. The gene calls are TRBV7-9 and TRBJ2-7; D might be TRBD1 (6 bases). The CDR3 totals 14 residues. V was cut by 3 bases and J by 6 bases, with 15 bases left in between. The germline CDR1 and CDR2 sequences are SEHNR and FQNEAQ (reference sequence). The CDR3 coding sequence is TGTGCCAGCAGCTTCATAGTGACAGGCCCCGAGCAGTACTTC. Translated, it gives CASSFIVTGPEQYF. Full variable domain (rest looked up from reference TRBV7-9 and TRBJ2-7): DTGVSQNPRHKITKRGQNVTFRCDPISEHNRLYWYRQTLGQGPEFLTYFQNEAQLEKSRLLSDRFSAERPKGSFSTLEIQRTEQGDSAMYLCASSFIVTGPEQYFGPGTRLTVT.

This clone was observed a few times. Compared with germline, one end of the junction differs, possibly owing to a read error. The V gene is TRBV7-7, the J gene TRBJ1-1; D is undetermined. Germline-derived CDR1 and CDR2 are SSHAT and FNYEAQ (reference sequence). The CDR3 spans 13 residues. The CDR3 sequence is CASSLSVNTEAFF. CDR3 sequence (DNA): TGTGCTAGCAGCTTATCAGTGAACACTGAAGCTTTCTTT.

The CDR3 DNA is TGCGCCAGCAGCTTGGATCCGGGAATGGTAGAGACCCAGTACTTC. This codes for CASSLDPGMVETQYF. The chain uses TRBV5-1 and TRBJ2-5; possibly TRBD2 for D (5 bases). The ends were cut back, 0 bases at V and 4 bases at J, with 13 bases in the middle. This CDR3 is built from 15 residues. Germline values: CDR1 SGHRS, CDR2 YFSETQ. Variable domain in full (rest from reference TRBV5-1 and TRBJ2-5): KAGVTQTPRYLIKTRGQQVTLSCSPISGHRSVSWYQQTPGQGLQFLFEYFSETQRNKGNFPGRFSGRQFSNSRSEMNVSTLELGDSALYLCASSLDPGMVETQYFGPGTRLLVL.